This T cell receptor (beta chain) appears in the sequencing data of a study of cytomegalovirus exposure and HLA in healthy donors. A word on this clone: The target antigen is unknown.

With 60 Vbeta and 13 Jbeta primers, the PCR was carried out. As processed by the authors: About 10 million shared chains were among approximately 80 million unique TCR beta chains counted in a later analysis. Data came from immunoSEQ multiplex PCR; TCRdb stores just in-frame clones and leaves some out. Clone size and V and J calls were adopted from that table, with D and trimming inferred from the DNA. The sample consists of about 87,000 clones, 79% of them appearing once. Between the trimmed V and J ends, which lost 0 bases and 4 bases, there was a span of 10 bases. Germline values: CDR1 LGHNT, CDR2 FRNRAP. There are 15 residues in the CDR3. Study results and limitations: High specificity and sensitivity for cytomegalovirus status were reported for the classifier.

The gene calls are TRBV12-5 and TRBJ2-1, with D perhaps matching TRBD2 (7 bases). Sequencing was performed on PBMCs. This TCR was sampled from a woman in her thirties or forties in good health and CMV-seronegative. The CDR3 nucleotides read TGTGCTAGTGGTTTGGTACAGGGAGGGTACAATGAGCAGTTCTTC. It translates to CASGLVQGGYNEQFF. The entire variable domain, with the rest obtained from reference TRBV12-5 and TRBJ2-1, is as follows: DARVTQTPRHKVTEMGQEVTMRCQPILGHNTVFWYRQTMMQGLELLAYFRNRAPLDDSGMPKDRFSAEMPDATLATLKIQPSEPRDSAVYFCASGLVQGGYNEQFFGPGTRLTVL.